Below, 24 T cell receptor beta chains from the same sample are listed, as sequenced in a study of CXCR3-negative and CXCR3-positive naive CD8 T cells. Study outcomes and limitations: In CXCR3-positive naive cells, the TRB CDR3s were more hydrophobic than in CXCR3-negative naive cells.

5' RACE that incorporated UMI labels was used to prepare the TRB cDNA libraries. From its re-call of the 5' RACE reads, TCRdb lists each CDR3 protein once, without DNA. This sample contains around 130,000 distinct CDR3 sequences. Their cognate antigens are unknown. The specimen was naive CXCR3+ CD8+ T cells from blood. The subset is: CD45RO-CCR7+CD27+CD95- naive CD8+ T cells expressing CXCR3 (TNR3+). The receptors come from a human donor in good health. Some clones in this sample may be carry-over from other donors' samples.

This chain connects TRBV13 to TRBJ1-2; TCRdb outputs TRBD1, but without DNA this stays unchecked. This CDR3 is 15 amino acids long. Germline V gives CDR1 PRHDT, CDR2 FYEKMQ (reference sequence). CDR3 sequence reads: CASSNRTAPWYGYTF.

The V and J genes are TRBV3-1 and TRBJ2-5; TCRdb gives TRBD1 as the D gene, but with no DNA this cannot be confirmed. Germline CDR1 is LGHDT and CDR2 is YNNKEL (reference sequence). This CDR3 is 14 amino acids long. CDR3 amino acids: CASSQRGDEETQYF.

The gene calls are TRBV7-2 and TRBJ2-7; absent DNA, TCRdb's TRBD2 call cannot be checked. This CDR3 is 15 amino acids long. Germline V lookup: CDR1 SGHTA, CDR2 FQGNSA. The CDR3 protein is CASSLTGLATYEQYF.

This chain joins TRBV7-3 and TRBJ2-5; TCRdb's D call, TRBD1, is unchecked because there is no DNA. The CDR3 extends over 14 amino acids. CDR1 and CDR2 from the germline V gene are SGHTA and FQGTGA. CDR3 sequence: CASSLGGPGETQYF. Based on the CDR3 plus reference TRBV7-3 and TRBJ2-5, the full variable domain is GAGVSQTPSNKVTEKGKYVELRCDPISGHTALYWYRQSLGQGPEFLIYFQGTGAADDSGLPNDRFFAVRPEGSVSTLKIQRTERGDSAVYLCASSLGGPGETQYFGPGTRLLVL.

The genes are TRBV12-3 or TRBV12-4 and TRBJ2-1; TCRdb names TRBD2, which stays unverified in the absence of DNA. This CDR3 is built from 16 residues. CDR3 protein: CASTPRRAGSGNEQFF.

This chain links TRBV9 with TRBJ2-1; TCRdb returns TRBD1, unconfirmable since there is no DNA. Germline V gives CDR1 SGDLS, CDR2 YYNGEE. The CDR3 is 14 residues long. The CDR3 region is CASSVSGGNNEQFF.

The rearrangement joins TRBV7-9 to TRBJ1-2; TCRdb designates TRBD1, a call that cannot be tested without DNA. This CDR3 is 17 amino acids long. Germline CDR1 SEHNR, CDR2 FQNEAQ (reference sequence). The CDR3 spells CASSSEQRIATYYGYTF.

This chain uses TRBV6-2 or TRBV6-3 with TRBJ2-1; as DNA is missing, the TRBD2 call by TCRdb cannot be tested. Germline CDR1 and CDR2: MNHEY and SVGEGT. The CDR3 is made up of 15 amino acids. The CDR3: CASSSAGGHYNEQFF.

The J gene is TRBJ2-7, the V gene TRBV7-9; without DNA, the TCRdb call of TRBD2 cannot be checked. This CDR3 contains 15 residues. Germline V gene sequence: CDR1 SEHNR, CDR2 FQNEAQ (reference sequence). The CDR3 protein is CASSHPGLPIYEQYF.

The chain recombines TRBV25-1 with TRBJ1-4. This CDR3 has 16 amino acids. Germline values: CDR1 MGHDK, CDR2 SYGVNS. The CDR3 loop reads CASSEWRDATNEKLFF. Variable domain in full (rest from reference TRBV25-1 and TRBJ1-4): EADIYQTPRYLVIGTGKKITLECSQTMGHDKMYWYQQDPGMELHLIHYSYGVNSTEKGDLSSESTVSRIRTEHFPLTLESARPSHTSQYLCASSEWRDATNEKLFFGSGTQLSVL.

The chain uses TRBV7-9 and TRBJ2-7; no DNA is available, so the TRBD1 call from TCRdb remains unchecked. Per germline, CDR1 SEHNR and CDR2 FQNEAQ (reference sequence). The CDR3 has 14 residues. This chain's CDR3 is CASSSRDRGYEQYF.

The chain employs TRBV27 and TRBJ1-1. This CDR3 spans 13 amino acids. The germline V gene encodes CDR1 MNHEY and CDR2 SMNVEV (reference sequence). The CDR3 protein is CASSLVGLGEAFF.

The chain employs TRBV29-1 and TRBJ2-1; TCRdb's D gene call, TRBD2, goes unchecked for lack of DNA. This CDR3 region has 19 residues. CDR1 SQVTM and CDR2 ANQGSEA come from the germline V gene. The CDR3 spells CSVEGVAGGSAGSYNEQFF.

The chain employs TRBV9 and TRBJ2-7; TCRdb proposes TRBD1, but this gene call is untestable without DNA. The germline CDR1 and CDR2 sequences are SGDLS and YYNGEE. The CDR3 extends over 15 amino acids. The CDR3: CASSPGGGSSYEQYF.

The chain links TRBV11-1 to TRBJ2-1; TCRdb's D call of TRBD2 is untestable without DNA. This CDR3 is 16 amino acids long. Germline V gives CDR1 SGHAT, CDR2 FQDESV (reference sequence). CDR3 in amino acids: CASSLRLAGDYNEQFF.

The chain is built from TRBV5-1 and TRBJ1-2; TCRdb gives TRBD1 as the D gene, but with no DNA this cannot be confirmed. The CDR3 sequence is 20 residues long. Germline CDR1 reads SGHRS; CDR2 reads YFSETQ. The CDR3 region is CASSPYPPGTGGASHYGYTF.

V is TRBV29-1 and J is TRBJ2-1; TCRdb calls TRBD2, which cannot be checked without DNA. The CDR3 covers 14 residues. Germline CDR1 is SQVTM and CDR2 is ANQGSEA. CDR3 amino acids: CSAESGIFYNEQFF.

The genes are TRBV29-1 and TRBJ2-7; no DNA is available, so the TRBD1 call from TCRdb remains unchecked. The CDR3 spans 12 residues. CDR1 SQVTM and CDR2 ANQGSEA come from the germline V gene. The chain's CDR3 is CSVDGQGYEQYF.

V usage is TRBV5-1 and J usage is TRBJ2-7; TCRdb designates TRBD2, a call that cannot be tested without DNA. The CDR3 totals 13 residues. The germline V gene has CDR1 SGHRS and CDR2 YFSETQ. The CDR3 sequence: CASSLGPSGEQYF.

The J gene is TRBJ2-3, the V gene TRBV4-2; TCRdb's assignment of TRBD2 cannot be checked, as there is no DNA. CDR1 is LGHNA, CDR2 YNFKEQ, per germline. The CDR3 contains 19 residues. Here the CDR3 reads CASSQDVKREGLYTDTQYF.

This chain joins TRBV29-1 and TRBJ2-7; no DNA is available, so the TRBD1 call from TCRdb remains unchecked. CDR3 size: 14 residues. Germline CDR1 SQVTM, CDR2 ANQGSEA. The CDR3 sequence is CSARVDRGIAEQYF.

This sequence joins TRBV5-1 and TRBJ2-7; TCRdb's D call of TRBD2 is untestable without DNA. Germline V gene lookup returns CDR1 SGHRS and CDR2 YFSETQ. The length of the CDR3 is 15 residues. CDR3 sequence reads: CASKLGLAPTYEQYF.

V is TRBV7-9 and J is TRBJ2-7; TCRdb picks TRBD1, but there is no DNA to check that call. This CDR3 is 14 amino acids long. Germline CDR1 reads SEHNR; CDR2 reads FQNEAQ (reference sequence). This chain's CDR3 is CASSLGPGVYEQYF.

The V gene is TRBV5-6, the J gene TRBJ2-3; there is no DNA to check the TCRdb D call of TRBD1. Per the germline V gene, CDR1 is SGHDT and CDR2 is YYEEEE. There are 13 residues in the CDR3. The CDR3 region is CASSPGTGATQYF.